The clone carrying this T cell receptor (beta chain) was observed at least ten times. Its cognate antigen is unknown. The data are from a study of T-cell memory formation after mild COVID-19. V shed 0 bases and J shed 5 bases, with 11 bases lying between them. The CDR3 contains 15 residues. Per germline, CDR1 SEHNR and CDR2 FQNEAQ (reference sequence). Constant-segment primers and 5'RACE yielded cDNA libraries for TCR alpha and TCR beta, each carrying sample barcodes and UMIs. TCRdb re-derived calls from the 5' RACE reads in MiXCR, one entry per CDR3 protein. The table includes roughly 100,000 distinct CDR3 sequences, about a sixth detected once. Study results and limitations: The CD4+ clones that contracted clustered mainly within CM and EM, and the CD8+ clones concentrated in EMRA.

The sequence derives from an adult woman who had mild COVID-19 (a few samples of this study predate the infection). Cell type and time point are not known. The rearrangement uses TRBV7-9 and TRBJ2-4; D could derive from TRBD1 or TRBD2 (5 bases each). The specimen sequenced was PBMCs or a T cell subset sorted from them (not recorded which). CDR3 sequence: CASSLAGTYENIQYF. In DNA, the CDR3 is TGTGCCAGCAGCTTAGCGGGGACGTACGAAAACATTCAGTACTTC. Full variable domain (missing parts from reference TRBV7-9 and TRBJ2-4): DTGVSQNPRHKITKRGQNVTFRCDPISEHNRLYWYRQTLGQGPEFLTYFQNEAQLEKSRLLSDRFSAERPKGSFSTLEIQRTEQGDSAMYLCASSLAGTYENIQYFGAGTRLSVL.